This T cell receptor beta chain was sequenced in a study of T cells in Graves' hyperthyroidism and ophthalmopathy. CDR1 and CDR2 from the germline V gene are SGHAT and FQNNGV. The V gene lost 5 bases and the J gene lost 2 bases, with 18 bases spanning the gap. This CDR3 region has 16 residues. TCR beta CDR3 region amplification was performed from RNA transcripts. First-round RT-PCR targeting the TCR CDR3 was performed with the HTBI primer set. TCRdb ran MiXCR on the multiplex PCR reads and lists one entry per CDR3 protein. The data hold 300,000 to 450,000 distinct CDR3 sequences, with less than 20% observed a single time. Many counts were recorded for this clonotype.

The sequencing sample was made of blood. The gene calls are TRBV11-2 and TRBJ1-2; TRBD1 might be the D (5 bases). This clonotype was sampled from a man between 18 and 35 years old with Graves' ophthalmopathy. The CDR3 bases are TGTGCCAGCAGCCGCGTATCCGGGGCCCCAAACTATGGCTACACCTTC. This encodes CASSRVSGAPNYGYTF.